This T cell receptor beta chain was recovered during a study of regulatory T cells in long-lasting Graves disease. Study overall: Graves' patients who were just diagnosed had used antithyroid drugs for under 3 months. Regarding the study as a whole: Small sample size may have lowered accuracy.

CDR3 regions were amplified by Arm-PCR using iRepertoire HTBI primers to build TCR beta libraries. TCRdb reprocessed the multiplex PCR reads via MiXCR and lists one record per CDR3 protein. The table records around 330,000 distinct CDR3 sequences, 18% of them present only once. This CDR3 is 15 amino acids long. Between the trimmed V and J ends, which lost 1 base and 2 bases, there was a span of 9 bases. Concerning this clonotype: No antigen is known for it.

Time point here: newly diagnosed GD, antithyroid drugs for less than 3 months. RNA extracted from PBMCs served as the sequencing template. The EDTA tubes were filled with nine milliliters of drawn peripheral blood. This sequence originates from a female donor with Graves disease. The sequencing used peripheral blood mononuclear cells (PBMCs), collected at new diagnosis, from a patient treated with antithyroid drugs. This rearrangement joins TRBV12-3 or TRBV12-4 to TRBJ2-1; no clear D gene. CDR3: CASSLGSFAYNEQFF. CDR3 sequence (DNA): TGTGCCAGCAGTTTAGGAAGCTTCGCCTACAATGAGCAGTTCTTC.